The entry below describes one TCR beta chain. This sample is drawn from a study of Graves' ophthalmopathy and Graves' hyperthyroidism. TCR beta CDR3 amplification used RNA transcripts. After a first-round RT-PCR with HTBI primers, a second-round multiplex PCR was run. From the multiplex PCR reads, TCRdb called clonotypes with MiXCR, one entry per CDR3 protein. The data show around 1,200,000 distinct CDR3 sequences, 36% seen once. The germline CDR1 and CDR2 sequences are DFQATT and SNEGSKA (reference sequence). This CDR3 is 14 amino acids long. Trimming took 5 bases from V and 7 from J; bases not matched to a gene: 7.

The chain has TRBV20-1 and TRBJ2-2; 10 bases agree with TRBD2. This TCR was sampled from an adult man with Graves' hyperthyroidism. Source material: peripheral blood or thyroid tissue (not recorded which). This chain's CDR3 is CSAPAGGPGGELFF. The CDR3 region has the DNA TGCAGTGCTCCAGCGGGAGGGCCGGGCGGGGAGCTGTTTTTT.